This T cell receptor beta chain was sequenced in a study of CD8 T cells in Susac syndrome. Study summary: Blood was drawn from patients with Susac syndrome. At that point, they were therapy-naive, on corticosteroids, or on intravenous immunoglobulin alone.

The V gene's germline CDR1 is SGDLS and CDR2 YYNGEE. CDR3 length: 13 residues. Trimming took 4 bases from V and 9 from J; bases not matched to a gene: 5. A quantity of about 0.5 to 1 ug RNA underwent reverse transcription using random hexamers. TCRdb ran MiXCR on the immunoSEQ multiplex PCR reads and lists one entry per CDR3 protein. The sample shows more than 110,000 distinct CDR3 sequences, approximately 95% of them seen only once. Sequencing targeted TCR beta in T cells from blood (CD8+ and CD4+). The sequence was obtained from a human donor with Susac syndrome. The V and J genes are TRBV9 and TRBJ2-1, with 9 bases lining up with TRBD2. Sequences were obtained from CD4+ T cells from PBMCs. The DNA of the CDR3 is TGTGCCAGCAGCAGACAAGCGGGAGGTGAGCAGTTCTTC. Encoded protein: CASSRQAGGEQFF. The whole variable domain, filled in from reference TRBV9 and TRBJ2-1, reads DSGVTQTPKHLITATGQRVTLRCSPRSGDLSVYWYQQSLDQGLQFLIQYYNGEERAKGNILERFSAQQFPDLHSELNLSSLELGDSALYFCASSRQAGGEQFFGPGTRLTVL.